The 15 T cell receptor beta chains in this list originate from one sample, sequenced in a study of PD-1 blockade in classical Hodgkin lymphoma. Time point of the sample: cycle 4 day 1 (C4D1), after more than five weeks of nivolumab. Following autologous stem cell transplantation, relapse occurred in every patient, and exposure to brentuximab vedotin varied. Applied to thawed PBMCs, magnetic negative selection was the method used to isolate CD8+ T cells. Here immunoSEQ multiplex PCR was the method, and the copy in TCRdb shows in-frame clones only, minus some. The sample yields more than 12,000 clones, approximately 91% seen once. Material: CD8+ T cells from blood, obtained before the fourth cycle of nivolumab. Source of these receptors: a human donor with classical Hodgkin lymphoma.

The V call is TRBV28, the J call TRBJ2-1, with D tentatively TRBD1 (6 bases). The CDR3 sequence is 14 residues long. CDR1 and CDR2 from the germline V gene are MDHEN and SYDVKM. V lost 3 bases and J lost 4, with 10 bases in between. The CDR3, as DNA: TGTGCCAGCAGTTTGGGGGCAGGGTACAATGAGCAGTTCTTC. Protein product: CASSLGAGYNEQFF.

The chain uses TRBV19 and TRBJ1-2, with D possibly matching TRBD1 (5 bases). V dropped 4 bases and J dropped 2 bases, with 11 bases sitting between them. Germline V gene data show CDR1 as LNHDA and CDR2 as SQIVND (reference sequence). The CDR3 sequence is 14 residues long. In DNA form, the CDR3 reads TGTGCCAGTAGTAGGGACTCGGGAAACTATGGCTACACCTTC. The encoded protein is CASSRDSGNYGYTF.

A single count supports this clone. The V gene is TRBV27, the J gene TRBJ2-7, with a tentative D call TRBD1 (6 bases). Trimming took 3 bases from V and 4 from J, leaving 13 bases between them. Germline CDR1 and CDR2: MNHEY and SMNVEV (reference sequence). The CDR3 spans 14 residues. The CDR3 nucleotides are TGTGCCAGCAGTTTTGTACGGGACACTTACGAGCAGTACTTC. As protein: CASSFVRDTYEQYF.

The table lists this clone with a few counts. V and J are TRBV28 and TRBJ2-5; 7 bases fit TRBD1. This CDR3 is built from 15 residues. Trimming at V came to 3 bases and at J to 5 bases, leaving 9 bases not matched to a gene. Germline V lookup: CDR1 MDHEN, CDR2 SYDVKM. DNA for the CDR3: TGTGCCAGCAGTTTTTTCGGACAGGCAAGGGAGACCCAGTACTTC. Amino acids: CASSFFGQARETQYF.

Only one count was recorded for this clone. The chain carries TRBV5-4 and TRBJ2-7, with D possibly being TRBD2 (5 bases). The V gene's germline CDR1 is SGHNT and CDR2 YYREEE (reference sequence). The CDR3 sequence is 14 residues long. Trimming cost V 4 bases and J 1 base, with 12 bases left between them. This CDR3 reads CASSAGRGSYEQYF. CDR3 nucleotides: TGTGCCAGCAGCGCCGGACGGGGTTCCTACGAGCAGTACTTC.

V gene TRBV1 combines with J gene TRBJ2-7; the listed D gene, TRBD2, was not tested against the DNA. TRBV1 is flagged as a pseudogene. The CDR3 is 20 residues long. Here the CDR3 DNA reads TGCACCAGCAGCCAGAAGGGTGGGAGACTAGCGGGGGGTATATTCGACGAGCAGTACTTC. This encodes CTSSQKGGRLAGGIFDEQYF.

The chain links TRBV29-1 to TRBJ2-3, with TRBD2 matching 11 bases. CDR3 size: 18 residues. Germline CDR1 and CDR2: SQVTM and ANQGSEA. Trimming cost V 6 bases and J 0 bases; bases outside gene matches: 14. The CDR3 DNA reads TGCAGCGTACCCACTTTTTTGGGACTAGCGGCCAGCACAGATACGCAGTATTTT. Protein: CSVPTFLGLAASTDTQYF.

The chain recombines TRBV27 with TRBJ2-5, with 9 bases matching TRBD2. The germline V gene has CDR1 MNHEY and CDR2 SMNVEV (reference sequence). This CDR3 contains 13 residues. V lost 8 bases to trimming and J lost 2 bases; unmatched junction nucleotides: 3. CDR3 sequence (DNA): TGTGCCAGCGGCCTAGCGGGACAAGAGACCCAGTACTTC. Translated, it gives CASGLAGQETQYF.

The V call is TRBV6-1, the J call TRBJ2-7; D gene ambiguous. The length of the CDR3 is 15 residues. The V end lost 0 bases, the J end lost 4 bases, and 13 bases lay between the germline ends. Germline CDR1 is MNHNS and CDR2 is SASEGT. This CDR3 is CASSEAAIGVYEQYF. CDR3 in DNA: TGTGCCAGCAGTGAAGCGGCTATTGGGGTATACGAGCAGTACTTC.

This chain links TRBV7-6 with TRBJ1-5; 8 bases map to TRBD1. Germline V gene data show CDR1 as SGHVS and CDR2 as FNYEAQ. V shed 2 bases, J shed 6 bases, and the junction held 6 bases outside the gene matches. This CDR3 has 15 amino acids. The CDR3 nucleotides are TGTGCCAGCAGCTTATATCAGGGGGCGTTTCAGCCCCAGCATTTT. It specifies CASSLYQGAFQPQHF.

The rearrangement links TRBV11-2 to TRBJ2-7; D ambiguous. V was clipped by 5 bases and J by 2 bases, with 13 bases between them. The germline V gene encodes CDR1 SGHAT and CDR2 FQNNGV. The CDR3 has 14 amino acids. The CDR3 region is CASSTDTQPYEQYF. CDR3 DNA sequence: TGTGCCAGCAGCACAGACACCCAACCCTACGAGCAGTACTTC.

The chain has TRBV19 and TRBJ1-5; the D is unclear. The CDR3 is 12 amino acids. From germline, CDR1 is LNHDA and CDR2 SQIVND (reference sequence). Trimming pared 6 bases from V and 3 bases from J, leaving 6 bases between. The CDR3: CASSGPNQPQHF. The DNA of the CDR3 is TGTGCCAGTAGCGGCCCCAATCAGCCCCAGCATTTT.

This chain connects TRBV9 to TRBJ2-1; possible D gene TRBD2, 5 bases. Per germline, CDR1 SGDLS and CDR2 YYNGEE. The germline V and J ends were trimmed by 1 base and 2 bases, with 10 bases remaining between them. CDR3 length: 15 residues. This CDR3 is CASSVIGEAYNEQFF. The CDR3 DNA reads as TGTGCCAGCAGCGTAATCGGGGAAGCCTACAATGAGCAGTTCTTC. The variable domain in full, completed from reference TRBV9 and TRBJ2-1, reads DSGVTQTPKHLITATGQRVTLRCSPRSGDLSVYWYQQSLDQGLQFLIQYYNGEERAKGNILERFSAQQFPDLHSELNLSSLELGDSALYFCASSVIGEAYNEQFFGPGTRLTVL.

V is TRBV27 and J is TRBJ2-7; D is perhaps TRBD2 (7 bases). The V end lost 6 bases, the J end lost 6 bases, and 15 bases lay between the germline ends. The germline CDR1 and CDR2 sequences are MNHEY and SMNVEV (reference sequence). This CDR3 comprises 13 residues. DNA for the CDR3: TGTGCCAGCAGCGCTGGGGGGGCTGGCGAGCAGTACTTC. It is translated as CASSAGGAGEQYF.

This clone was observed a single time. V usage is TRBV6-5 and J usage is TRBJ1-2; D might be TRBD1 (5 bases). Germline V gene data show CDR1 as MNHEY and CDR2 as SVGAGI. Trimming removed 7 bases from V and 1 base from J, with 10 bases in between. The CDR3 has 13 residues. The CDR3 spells CASTHGGNYGYTF. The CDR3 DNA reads TGTGCCAGCACCCACGGGGGTAACTATGGCTACACCTTC.